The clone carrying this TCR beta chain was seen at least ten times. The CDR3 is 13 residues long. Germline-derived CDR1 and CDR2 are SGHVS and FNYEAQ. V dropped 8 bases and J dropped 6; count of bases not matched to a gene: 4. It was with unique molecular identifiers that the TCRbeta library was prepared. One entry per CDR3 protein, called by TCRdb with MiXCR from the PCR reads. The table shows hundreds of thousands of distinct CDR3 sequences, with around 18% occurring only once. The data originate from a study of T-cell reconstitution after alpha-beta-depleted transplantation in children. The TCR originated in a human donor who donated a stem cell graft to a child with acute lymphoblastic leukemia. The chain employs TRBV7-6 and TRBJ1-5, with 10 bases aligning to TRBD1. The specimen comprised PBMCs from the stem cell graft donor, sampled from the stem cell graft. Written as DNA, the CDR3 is TGTGCCAGCTCAGGACAGGGGGGTCAGCCCCAGCATTTT. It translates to CASSGQGGQPQHF.